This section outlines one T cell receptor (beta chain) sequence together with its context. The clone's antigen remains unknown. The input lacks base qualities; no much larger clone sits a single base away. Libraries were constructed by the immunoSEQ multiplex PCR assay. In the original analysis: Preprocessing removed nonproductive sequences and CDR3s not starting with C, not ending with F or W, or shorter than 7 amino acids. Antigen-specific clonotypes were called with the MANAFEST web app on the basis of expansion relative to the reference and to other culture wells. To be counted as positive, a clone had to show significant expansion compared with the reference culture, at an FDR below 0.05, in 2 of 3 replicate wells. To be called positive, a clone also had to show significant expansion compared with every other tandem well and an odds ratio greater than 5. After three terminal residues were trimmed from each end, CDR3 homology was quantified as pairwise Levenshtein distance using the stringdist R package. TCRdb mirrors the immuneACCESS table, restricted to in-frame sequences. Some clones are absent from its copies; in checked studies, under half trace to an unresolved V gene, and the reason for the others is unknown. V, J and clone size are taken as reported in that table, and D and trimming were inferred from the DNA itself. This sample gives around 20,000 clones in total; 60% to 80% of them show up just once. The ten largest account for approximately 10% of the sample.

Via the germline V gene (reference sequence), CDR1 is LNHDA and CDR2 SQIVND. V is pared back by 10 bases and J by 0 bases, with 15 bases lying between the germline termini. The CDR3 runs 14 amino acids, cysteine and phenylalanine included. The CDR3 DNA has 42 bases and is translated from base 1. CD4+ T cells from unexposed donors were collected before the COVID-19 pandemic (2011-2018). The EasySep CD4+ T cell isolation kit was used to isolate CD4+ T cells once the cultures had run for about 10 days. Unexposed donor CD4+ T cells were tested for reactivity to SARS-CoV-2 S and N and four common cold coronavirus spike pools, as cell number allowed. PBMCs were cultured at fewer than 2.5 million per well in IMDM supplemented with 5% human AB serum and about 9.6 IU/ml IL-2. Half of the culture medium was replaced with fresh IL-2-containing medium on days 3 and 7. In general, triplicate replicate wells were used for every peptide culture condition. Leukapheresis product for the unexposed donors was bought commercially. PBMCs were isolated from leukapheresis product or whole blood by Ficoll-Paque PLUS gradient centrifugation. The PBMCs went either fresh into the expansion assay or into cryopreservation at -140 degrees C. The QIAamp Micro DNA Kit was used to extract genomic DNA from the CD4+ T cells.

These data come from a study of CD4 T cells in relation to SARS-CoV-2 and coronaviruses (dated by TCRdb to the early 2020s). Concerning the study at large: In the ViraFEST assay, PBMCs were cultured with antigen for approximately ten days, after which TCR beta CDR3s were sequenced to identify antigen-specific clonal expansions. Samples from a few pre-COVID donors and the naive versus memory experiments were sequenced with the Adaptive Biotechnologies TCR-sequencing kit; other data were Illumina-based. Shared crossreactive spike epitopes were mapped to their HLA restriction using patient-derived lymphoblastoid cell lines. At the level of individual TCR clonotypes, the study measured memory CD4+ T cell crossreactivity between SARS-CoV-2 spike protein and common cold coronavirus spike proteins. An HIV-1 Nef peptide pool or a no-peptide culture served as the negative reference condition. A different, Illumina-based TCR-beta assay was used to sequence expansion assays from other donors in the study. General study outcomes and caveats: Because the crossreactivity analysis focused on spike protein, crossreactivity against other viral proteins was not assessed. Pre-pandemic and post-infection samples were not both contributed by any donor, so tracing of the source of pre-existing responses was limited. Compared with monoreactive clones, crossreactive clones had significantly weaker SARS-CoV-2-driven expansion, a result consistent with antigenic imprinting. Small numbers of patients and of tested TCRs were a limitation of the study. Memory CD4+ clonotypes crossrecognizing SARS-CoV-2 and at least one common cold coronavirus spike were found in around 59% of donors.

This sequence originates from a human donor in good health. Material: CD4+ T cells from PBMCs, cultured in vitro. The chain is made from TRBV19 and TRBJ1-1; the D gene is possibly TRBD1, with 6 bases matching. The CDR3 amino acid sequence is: CATTGPSMNTEAFF. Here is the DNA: TGTGCCACAACAGGGCCCTCAATGAACACTGAAGCTTTCTTT.